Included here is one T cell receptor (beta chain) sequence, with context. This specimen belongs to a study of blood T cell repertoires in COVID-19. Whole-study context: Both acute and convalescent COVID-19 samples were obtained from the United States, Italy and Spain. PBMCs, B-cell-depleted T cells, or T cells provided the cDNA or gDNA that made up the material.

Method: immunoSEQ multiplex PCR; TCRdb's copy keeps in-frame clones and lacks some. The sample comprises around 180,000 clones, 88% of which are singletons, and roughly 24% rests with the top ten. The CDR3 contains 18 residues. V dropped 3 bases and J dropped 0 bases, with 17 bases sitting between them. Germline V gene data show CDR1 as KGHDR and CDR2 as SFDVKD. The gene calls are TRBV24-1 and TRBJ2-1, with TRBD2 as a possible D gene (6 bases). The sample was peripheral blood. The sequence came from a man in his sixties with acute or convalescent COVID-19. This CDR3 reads CATSDVGGPLSSYNEQFF. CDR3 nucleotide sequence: TGTGCCACCAGTGATGTGGGAGGTCCCCTCAGCTCCTACAATGAGCAGTTCTTC.